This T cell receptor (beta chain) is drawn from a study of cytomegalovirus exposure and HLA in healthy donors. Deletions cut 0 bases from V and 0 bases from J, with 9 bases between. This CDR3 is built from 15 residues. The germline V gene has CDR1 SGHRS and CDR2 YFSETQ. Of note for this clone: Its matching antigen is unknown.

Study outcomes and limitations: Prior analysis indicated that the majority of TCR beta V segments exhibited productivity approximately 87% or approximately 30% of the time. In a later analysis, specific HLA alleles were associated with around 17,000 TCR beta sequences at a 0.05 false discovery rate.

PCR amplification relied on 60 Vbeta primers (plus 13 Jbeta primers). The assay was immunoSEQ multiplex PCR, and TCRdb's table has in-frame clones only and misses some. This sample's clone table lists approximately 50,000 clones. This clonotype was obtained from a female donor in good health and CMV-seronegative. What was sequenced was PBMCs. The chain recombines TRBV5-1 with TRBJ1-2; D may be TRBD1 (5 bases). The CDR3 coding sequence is TGCGCCAGCAGCTTGGAATGGGGCCCTAACTATGGCTACACCTTC. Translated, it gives CASSLEWGPNYGYTF. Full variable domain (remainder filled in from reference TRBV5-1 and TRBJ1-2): KAGVTQTPRYLIKTRGQQVTLSCSPISGHRSVSWYQQTPGQGLQFLFEYFSETQRNKGNFPGRFSGRQFSNSRSEMNVSTLELGDSALYLCASSLEWGPNYGYTFGSGTRLTVV.